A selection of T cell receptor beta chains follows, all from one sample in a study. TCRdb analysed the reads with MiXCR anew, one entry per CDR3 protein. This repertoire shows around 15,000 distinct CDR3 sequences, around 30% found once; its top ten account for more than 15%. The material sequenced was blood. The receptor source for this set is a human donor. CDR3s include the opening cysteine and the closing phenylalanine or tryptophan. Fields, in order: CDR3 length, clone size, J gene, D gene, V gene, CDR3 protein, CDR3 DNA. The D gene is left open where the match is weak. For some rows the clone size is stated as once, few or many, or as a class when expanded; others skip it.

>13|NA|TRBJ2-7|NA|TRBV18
CASSQRFSDEQYF
TGTGCCAGCTCCCAACGGTTCAGCGACGAGCAGTACTTC
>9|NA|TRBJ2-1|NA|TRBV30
CAWSIEQFF
TGTGCCTGGAGTATTGAGCAGTTCTTC
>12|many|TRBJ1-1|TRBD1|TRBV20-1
CSARQGDTEAFF
TGCAGTGCTAGACAGGGGGACACTGAAGCTTTCTTT
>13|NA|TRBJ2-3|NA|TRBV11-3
CASSLGLADTQYF
TGTGCCAGCAGCTTAGGACTAGCAGATACGCAGTATTTT
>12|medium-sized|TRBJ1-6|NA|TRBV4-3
CASSHIGSPLHF
TGCGCCAGCAGCCATATAGGTTCACCCCTCCACTTT
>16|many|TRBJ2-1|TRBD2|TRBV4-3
CASSQDSGRPADEQFF
TGCGCCAGCAGCCAAGATAGCGGGAGGCCCGCCGATGAGCAGTTCTTC
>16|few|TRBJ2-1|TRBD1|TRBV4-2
CASSRVVGQGYNEQFF
TGTGCCAGCAGCCGCGTCGTGGGACAGGGGTACAATGAGCAGTTCTTC
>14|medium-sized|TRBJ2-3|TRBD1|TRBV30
CAYGQGIVTDTQYF
TGTGCCTACGGACAGGGGATAGTGACAGATACGCAGTATTTT
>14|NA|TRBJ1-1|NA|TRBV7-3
CASSLKSGVARAFF
TGTGCCAGCAGCTTAAAATCAGGGGTGGCGCGAGCTTTCTTT
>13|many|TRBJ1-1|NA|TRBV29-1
CSAKTDQNTEAFF
TGCAGCGCTAAGACAGACCAGAACACTGAAGCTTTCTTT
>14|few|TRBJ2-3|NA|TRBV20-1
CSAAPPGPGDTQYF
TGCAGTGCTGCCCCCCCCGGTCCGGGAGATACGCAGTATTTT
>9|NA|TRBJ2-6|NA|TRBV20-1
CSARDRRRF
TGCAGTGCTAGAGATAGAAGAAGGTTC
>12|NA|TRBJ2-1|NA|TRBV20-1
CSARGWYNEQFF
TGCAGTGCTAGAGGTTGGTACAATGAGCAGTTCTTC
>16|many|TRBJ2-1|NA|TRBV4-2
CASSPDRASSDNEQFF
TGTGCCAGCAGCCCCGACCGTGCTAGCTCAGACAATGAGCAGTTCTTC
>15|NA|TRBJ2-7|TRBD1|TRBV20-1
CSADYPGTGDYEQYF
TGCAGTGCCGACTATCCCGGGACAGGGGACTACGAGCAGTACTTC
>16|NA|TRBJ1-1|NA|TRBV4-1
CASSLTSTGMNTEAFF
TGCGCCAGCAGCCTTACAAGCACAGGGATGAACACTGAAGCTTTCTTT
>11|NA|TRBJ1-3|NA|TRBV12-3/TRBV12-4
CASSLYREEYF
TGTGCCAGCAGTTTATACCGGGAGGAATATTTT
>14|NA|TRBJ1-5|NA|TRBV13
CASSFGPSNQPQHF
TGTGCCAGCAGCTTCGGTCCTAGCAATCAGCCCCAGCATTTT
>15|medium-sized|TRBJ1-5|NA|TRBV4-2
CASSQDYGGNQPQHF
TGTGCCAGCAGCCAAGATTACGGGGGCAATCAGCCCCAGCATTTT
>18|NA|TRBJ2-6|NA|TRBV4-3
CASSQEGGLCSGANVLTF
TGCGCCAGCAGCCAGGAGGGTGGGCTGTGCTCTGGGGCCAACGTCCTGACTTTC
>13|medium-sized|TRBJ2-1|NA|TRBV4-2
CASSQVLGDEQFF
TGTGCCAGCAGCCAAGTGTTGGGGGATGAGCAGTTCTTC
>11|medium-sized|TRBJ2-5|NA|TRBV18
CASSPDETQYF
TGTGCCAGCTCACCCGATGAGACCCAGTACTTC
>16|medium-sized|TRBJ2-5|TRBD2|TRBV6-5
CASSYSSRGGRGDQYF
TGTGCCAGCAGTTACTCGTCGCGGGGTGGGCGGGGGGACCAGTACTTC
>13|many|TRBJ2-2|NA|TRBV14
CASSRTRPGELFF
TGTGCCAGCAGCCGGACCCGACCCGGGGAGCTGTTTTTT
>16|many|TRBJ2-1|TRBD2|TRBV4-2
CASSQAGGKGRNEQFF
TGTGCCAGCAGCCAAGCGGGGGGGAAGGGGCGCAATGAGCAGTTCTTC
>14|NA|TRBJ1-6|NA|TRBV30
CAWSGEQDNSPLPF
TGTGCCTGGAGTGGCGAGCAGGACAATTCACCCCTCCCCTTT
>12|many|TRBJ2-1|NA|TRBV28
CASSSTNNEQFF
TGTGCCAGCAGTTCGACCAACAATGAGCAGTTCTTC
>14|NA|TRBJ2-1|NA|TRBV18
CASSSHGGYNEQFF
TGTGCCAGCTCTAGTCACGGGGGTTACAATGAGCAGTTCTTC
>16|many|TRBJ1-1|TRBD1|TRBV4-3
CASSQDGTGGIGEAFF
TGCGCCAGCAGCCAAGATGGGACAGGGGGCATCGGTGAAGCTTTCTTT
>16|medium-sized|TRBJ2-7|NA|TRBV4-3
CASSQDWSYSRYEQYF
TGCGCCAGCAGCCAGGACTGGTCCTACTCTCGCTACGAGCAGTACTTC
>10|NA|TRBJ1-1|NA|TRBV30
CAMEGSEAFF
TGTGCCATGGAGGGAAGTGAAGCTTTCTTT
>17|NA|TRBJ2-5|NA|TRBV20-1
CSSISGRHGGSRETQYF
TGCAGTTCGATAAGCGGTCGCCATGGAGGGAGTAGGGAGACCCAGTACTTC
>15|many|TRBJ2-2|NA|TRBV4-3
CASSQSLGDTGELFF
TGCGCCAGCAGCCAATCTTTGGGGGACACCGGGGAGCTGTTTTTT
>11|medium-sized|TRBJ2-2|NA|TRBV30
CAWSYTGELFF
TGTGCCTGGAGTTACACCGGGGAGCTGTTTTTT
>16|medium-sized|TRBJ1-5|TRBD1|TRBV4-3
CASSQWSGGGNQPQHF
TGCGCCAGCAGCCAATGGTCAGGGGGCGGCAATCAGCCCCAGCATTTT
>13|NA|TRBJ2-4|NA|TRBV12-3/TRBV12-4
CASARGAKNIQYF
TGTGCCAGCGCGAGGGGAGCCAAAAACATTCAGTACTTC
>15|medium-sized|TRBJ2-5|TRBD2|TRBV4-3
CASSQGTSGRETQYF
TGCGCCAGCAGCCAAGGGACTAGCGGGAGAGAGACCCAGTACTTC
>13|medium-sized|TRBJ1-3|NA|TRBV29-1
CSAGQSSGNTIYF
TGCAGCGCCGGACAGAGCTCTGGAAACACCATATATTTT
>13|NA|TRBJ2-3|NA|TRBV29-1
CSQDDRSTDTQYF
TGCAGCCAAGATGACAGAAGCACAGATACGCAGTATTTT
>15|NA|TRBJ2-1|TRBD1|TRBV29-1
CSVGTGGRSYNEQFF
TGCAGCGTTGGGACAGGGGGGCGTTCTTACAATGAGCAGTTCTTC
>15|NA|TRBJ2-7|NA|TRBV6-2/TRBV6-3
CASSQNRDKLREQYF
TGTGCCAGCAGCCAAAACCGGGACAAATTACGGGAGCAGTACTTC
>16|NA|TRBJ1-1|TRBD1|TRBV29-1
CSVEERQGATNTEAFF
TGCAGCGTTGAGGAGAGACAGGGGGCGACTAACACTGAAGCTTTCTTT
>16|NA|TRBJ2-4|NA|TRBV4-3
CASSQDRRTAKNIQYF
TGCGCCAGCAGCCAAGATCGACGGACGGCCAAAAACATTCAGTACTTC
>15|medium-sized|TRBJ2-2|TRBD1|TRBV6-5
CASSYGDRVSGELFF
TGTGCCAGCAGTTATGGGGACAGGGTCTCCGGGGAGCTGTTTTTT
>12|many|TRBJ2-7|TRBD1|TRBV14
CASRGTAYEQYF
TGTGCCAGCAGAGGGACAGCCTACGAGCAGTACTTC
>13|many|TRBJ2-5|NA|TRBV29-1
CSVEDRVVETQYF
TGCAGCGTTGAAGACAGGGTGGTAGAGACCCAGTACTTC
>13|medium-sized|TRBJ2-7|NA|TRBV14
CASSHGHTYEQYF
TGTGCCAGCAGCCATGGACATACCTACGAGCAGTACTTC
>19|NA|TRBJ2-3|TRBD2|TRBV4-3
CASSHGASGRSDGTDTQYF
TGCGCCAGCAGCCACGGAGCTAGCGGGAGGAGTGATGGGACAGATACGCAGTATTTT